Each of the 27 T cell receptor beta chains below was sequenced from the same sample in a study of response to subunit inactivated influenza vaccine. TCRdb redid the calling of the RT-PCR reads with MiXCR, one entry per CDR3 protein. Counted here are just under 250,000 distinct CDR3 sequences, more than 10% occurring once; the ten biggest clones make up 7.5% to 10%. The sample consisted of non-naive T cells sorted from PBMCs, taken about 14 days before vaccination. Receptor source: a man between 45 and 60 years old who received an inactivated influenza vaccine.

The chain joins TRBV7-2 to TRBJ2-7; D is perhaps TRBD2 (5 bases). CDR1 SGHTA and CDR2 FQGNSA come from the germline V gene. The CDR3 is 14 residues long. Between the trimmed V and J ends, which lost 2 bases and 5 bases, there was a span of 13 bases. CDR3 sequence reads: CASSLREYLDEQYF. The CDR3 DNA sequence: TGTGCCAGCAGCTTAAGGGAGTACCTCGACGAGCAGTACTTC.

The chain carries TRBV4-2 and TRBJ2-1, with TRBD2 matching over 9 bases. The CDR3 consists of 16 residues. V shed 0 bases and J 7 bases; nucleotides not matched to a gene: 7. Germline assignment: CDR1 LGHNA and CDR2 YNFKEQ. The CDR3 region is CASSQDASGGFNEQFF. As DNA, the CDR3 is TGTGCCAGCAGCCAAGATGCAAGCGGGGGGTTTAATGAGCAGTTCTTC.

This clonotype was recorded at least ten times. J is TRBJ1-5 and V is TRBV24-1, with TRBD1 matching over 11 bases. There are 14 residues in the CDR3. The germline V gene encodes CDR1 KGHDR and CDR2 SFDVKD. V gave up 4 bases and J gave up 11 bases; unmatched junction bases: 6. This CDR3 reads CATSESGTGGAQHF. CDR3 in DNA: TGTGCCACCAGTGAATCCGGGACAGGGGGAGCCCAGCATTTT.

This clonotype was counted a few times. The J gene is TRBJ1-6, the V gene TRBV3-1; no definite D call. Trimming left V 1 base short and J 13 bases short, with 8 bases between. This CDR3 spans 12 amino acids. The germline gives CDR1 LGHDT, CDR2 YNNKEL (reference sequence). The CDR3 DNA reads TGTGCCAGCAGCCAAGCCGGCGGGCCCCTCCACTTT. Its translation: CASSQAGGPLHF.

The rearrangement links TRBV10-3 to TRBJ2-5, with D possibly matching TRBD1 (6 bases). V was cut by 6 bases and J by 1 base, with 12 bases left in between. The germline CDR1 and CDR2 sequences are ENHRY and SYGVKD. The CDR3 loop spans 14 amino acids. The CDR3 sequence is CAISRQVTQETQYF. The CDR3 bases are TGTGCCATCAGCCGACAGGTTACCCAAGAGACCCAGTACTTC.

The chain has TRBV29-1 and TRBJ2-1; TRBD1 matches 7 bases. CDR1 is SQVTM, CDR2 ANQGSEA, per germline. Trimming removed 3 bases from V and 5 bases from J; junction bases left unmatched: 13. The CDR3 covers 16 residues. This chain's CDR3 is CSVDDRDLRFDNEQFF. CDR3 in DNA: TGCAGCGTTGACGACAGGGATTTACGCTTCGACAATGAGCAGTTCTTC.

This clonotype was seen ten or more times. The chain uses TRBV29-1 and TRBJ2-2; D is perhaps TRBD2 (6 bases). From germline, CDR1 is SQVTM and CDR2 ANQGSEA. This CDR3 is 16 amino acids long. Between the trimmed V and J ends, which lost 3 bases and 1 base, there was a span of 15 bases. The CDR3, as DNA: TGCAGCGTTGAGGTGCGCTCAGCGGGGAACACCGGGGAGCTGTTTTTT. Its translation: CSVEVRSAGNTGELFF.

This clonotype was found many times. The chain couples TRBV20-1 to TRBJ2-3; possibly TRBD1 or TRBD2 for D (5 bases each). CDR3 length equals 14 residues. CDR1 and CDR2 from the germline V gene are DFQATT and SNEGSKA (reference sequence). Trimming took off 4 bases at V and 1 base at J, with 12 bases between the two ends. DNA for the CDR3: TGCAGTGCTATGGGGGTCCGTCGCACAGATACGCAGTATTTT. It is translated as CSAMGVRRTDTQYF.

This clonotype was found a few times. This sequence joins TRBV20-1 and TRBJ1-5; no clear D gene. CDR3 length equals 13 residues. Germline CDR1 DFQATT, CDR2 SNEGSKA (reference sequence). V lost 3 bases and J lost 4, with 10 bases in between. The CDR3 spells CSAREALNQPQHF. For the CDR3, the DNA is TGCAGTGCTAGGGAAGCCCTTAATCAGCCCCAGCATTTT.

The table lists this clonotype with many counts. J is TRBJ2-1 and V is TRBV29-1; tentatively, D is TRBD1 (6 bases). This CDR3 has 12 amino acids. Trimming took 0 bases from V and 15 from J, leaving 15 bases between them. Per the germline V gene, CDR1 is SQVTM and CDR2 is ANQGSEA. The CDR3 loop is CSVEDNRVGPFF. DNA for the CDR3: TGCAGCGTTGAAGATAACAGGGTGGGTCCGTTCTTC.

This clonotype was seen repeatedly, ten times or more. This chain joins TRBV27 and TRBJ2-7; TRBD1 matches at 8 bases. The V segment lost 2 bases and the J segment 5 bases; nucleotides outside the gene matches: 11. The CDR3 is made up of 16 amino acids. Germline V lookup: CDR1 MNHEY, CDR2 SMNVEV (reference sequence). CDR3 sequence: CASSLVGQGSSDEQYF. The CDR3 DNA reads TGTGCCAGCAGTTTAGTAGGACAGGGTTCATCGGACGAGCAGTACTTC.

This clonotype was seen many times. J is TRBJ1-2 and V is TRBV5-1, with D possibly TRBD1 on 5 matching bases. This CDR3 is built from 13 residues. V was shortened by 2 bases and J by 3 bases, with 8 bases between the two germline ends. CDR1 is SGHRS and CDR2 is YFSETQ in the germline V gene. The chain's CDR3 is CASSFGGDYGYTF. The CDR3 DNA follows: TGCGCCAGCAGCTTTGGGGGAGACTATGGCTACACCTTC.

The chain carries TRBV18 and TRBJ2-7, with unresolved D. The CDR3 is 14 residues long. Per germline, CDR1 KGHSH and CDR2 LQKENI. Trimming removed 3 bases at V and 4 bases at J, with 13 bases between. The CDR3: CASSPGSWSYEQYF. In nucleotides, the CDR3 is TGTGCCAGCTCACCTGGATCATGGTCGTACGAGCAGTACTTC.

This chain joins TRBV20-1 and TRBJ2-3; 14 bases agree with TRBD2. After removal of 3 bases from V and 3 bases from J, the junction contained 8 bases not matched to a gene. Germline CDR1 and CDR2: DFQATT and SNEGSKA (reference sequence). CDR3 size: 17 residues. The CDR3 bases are TGCAGTGCTAGGACTAGCGGGGGGGCCGGGAGGACAGATACGCAGTATTTT. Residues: CSARTSGGAGRTDTQYF.

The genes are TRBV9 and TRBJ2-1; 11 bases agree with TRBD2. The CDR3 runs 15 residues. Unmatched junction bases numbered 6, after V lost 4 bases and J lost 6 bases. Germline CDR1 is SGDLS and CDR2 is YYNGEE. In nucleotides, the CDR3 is TGTGCCAGCAGCCTCACTAGCGGGAGCGGCAATGAGCAGTTCTTC. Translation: CASSLTSGSGNEQFF.

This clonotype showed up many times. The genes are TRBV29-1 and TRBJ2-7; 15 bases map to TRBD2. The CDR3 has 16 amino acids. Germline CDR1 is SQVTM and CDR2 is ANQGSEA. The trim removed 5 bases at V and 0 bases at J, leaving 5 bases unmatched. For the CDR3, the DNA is TGCAGCGTTTCGGGACTAGCGGGAGGAAGCTCCTACGAGCAGTACTTC. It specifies CSVSGLAGGSSYEQYF.

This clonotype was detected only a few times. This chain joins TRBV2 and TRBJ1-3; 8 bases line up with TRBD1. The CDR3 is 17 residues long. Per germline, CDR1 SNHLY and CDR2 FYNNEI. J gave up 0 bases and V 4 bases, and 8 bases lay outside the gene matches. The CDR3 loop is CASSARQGLFSGNTIYF. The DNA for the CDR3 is TGTGCCAGCAGTGCCCGACAGGGGCTCTTCTCTGGAAACACCATATATTTT.

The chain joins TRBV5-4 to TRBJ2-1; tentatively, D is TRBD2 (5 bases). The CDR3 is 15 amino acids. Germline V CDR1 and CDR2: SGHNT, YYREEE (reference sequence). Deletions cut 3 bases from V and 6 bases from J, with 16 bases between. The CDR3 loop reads CASSSKDRRSNEQFF. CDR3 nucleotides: TGTGCCAGCAGCTCCAAAGACCGGAGGTCCAATGAGCAGTTCTTC. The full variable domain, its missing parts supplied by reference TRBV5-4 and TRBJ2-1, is ETGVTQSPTHLIKTRGQQVTLRCSSQSGHNTVSWYQQALGQGPQFIFQYYREEENGRGNFPPRFSGLQFPNYSSELNVNALELDDSALYLCASSSKDRRSNEQFFGPGTRLTVL.

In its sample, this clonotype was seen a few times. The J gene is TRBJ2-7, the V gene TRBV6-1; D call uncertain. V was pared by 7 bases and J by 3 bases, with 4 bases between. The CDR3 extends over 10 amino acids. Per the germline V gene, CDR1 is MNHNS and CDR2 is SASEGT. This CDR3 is CASKNYEQYF. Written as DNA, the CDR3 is TGTGCCAGCAAGAACTACGAGCAGTACTTC.

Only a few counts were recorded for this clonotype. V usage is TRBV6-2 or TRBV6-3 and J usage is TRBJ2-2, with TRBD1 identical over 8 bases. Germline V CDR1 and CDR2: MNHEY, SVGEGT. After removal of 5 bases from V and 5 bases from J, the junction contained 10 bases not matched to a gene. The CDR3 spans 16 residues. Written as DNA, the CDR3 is TGTGCCAGCAGTGGCAGGGGGCGAGGTCGTACCGGGGAGCTGTTTTTT. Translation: CASSGRGRGRTGELFF.

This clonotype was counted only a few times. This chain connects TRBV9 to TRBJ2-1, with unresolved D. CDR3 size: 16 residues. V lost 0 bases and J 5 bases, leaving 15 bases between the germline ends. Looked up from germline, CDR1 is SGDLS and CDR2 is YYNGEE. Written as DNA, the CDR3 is TGTGCCAGCAGCGTAGAGGGTCGCGTATATGACAATGAGCAGTTCTTC. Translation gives CASSVEGRVYDNEQFF.

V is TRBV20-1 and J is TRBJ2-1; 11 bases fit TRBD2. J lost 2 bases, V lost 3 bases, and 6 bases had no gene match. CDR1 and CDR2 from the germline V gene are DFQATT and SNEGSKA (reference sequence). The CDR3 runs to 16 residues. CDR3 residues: CSASLPTSGTYNEQFF. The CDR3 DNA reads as TGCAGTGCTAGCCTACCGACTAGCGGGACCTACAATGAGCAGTTCTTC.

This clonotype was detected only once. The CDR3 coding sequence is TGTGCCAGCAGCTTAAAAGGGAACACCGGGGAGCTGTTTTTT. This codes for CASSLKGNTGELFF. V gene TRBV7-6 combines with J gene TRBJ2-2; D ambiguous. In germline, CDR1 is SGHVS, CDR2 FNYEAQ. CDR3 length: 14 residues. Trimming took off 2 bases at V and 1 base at J, with 5 bases between the two ends.

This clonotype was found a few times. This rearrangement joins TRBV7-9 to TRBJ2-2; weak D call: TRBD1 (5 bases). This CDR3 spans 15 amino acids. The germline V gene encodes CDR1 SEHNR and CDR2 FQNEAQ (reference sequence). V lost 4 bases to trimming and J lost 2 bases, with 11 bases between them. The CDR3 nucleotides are TGTGCCAGCAGCTCAAGAGACAGAAACACCGGGGAGCTGTTTTTT. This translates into CASSSRDRNTGELFF.

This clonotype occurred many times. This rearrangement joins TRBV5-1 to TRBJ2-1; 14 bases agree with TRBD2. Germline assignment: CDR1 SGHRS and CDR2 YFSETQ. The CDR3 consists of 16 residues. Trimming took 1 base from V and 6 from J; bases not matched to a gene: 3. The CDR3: CASSLPTSGRANEQFF. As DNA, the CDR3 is TGCGCCAGCAGCTTGCCGACTAGCGGGAGGGCCAATGAGCAGTTCTTC.

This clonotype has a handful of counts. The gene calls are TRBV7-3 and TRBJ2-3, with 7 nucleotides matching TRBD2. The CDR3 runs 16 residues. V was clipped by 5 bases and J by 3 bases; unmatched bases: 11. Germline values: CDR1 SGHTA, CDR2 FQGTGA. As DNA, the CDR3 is TGTGCCAGCAGCCCGACGTTGGGGGGGACGACAGATACGCAGTATTTT. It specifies CASSPTLGGTTDTQYF.

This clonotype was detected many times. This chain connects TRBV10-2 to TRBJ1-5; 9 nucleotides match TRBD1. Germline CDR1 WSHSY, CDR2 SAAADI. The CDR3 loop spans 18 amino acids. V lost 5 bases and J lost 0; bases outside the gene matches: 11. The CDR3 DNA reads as TGCGCCAGCAGTTCACAGGGGGCCTCAGTCGGTAGCAATCAGCCCCAGCATTTT. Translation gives CASSSQGASVGSNQPQHF.